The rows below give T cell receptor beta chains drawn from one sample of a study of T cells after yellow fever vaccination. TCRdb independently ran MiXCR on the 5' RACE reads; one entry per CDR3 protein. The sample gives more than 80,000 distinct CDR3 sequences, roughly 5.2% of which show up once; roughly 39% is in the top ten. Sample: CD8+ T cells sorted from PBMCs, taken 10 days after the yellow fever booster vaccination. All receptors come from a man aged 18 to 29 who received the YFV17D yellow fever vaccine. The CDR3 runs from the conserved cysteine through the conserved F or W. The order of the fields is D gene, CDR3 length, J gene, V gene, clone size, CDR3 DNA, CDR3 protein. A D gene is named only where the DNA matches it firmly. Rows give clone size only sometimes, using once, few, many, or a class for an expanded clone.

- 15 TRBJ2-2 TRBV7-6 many TGTGCCAGCAGCCCCCAAGCAGGTTTCGCCGGGGAGCTGTTTTTT CASSPQAGFAGELFF
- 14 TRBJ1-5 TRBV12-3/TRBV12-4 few TGTGCCAGCAGTTTCGAAGGGAACAATCAGCCCCAGCATTTT CASSFEGNNQPQHF
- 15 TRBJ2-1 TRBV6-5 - TGTGCCAGCAGTATAGGGGGGATGGCCTACAATGAGCAGTTCTTC CASSIGGMAYNEQFF
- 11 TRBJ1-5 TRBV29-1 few TGCAGCGGACTATATTTGGGGCGCCAGCATTTT CSGLYLGRQHF
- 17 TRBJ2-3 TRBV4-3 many TGCGCCAGCAGCCAAGGGGCCGGGACCTCGGGCGCAGATACGCAGTATTTT CASSQGAGTSGADTQYF
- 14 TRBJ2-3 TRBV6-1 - TGTGCCGCATTCCGGGACAATTATTTAGATACGCAGTATTTT CAAFRDNYLDTQYF
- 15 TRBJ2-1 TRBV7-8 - TGTGCCAGCAGCCCCCCGAGGGACACCTACAATGAGCAGTTCTTC CASSPPRDTYNEQFF
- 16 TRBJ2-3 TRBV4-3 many TGCGCCAGCAGCCAAGGGGAGATCAGGGTCACAGATACGCAGTATTTT CASSQGEIRVTDTQYF
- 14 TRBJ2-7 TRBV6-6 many TGTGCCAGCAGTTACTCGAAACAGGGCTACGAGCAGTACTTC CASSYSKQGYEQYF
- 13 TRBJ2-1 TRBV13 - TGTGCCAGCAGCCCCCACTCCTACAATGAGCAGTTCTTC CASSPHSYNEQFF
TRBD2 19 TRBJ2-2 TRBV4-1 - TGCGCCAGCAGCCCGCAGACTAGCGGGGGGGCCATGAACACCGGGGAGCTGTTTTTT CASSPQTSGGAMNTGELFF
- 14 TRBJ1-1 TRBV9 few TGTGCCAGCAGCGTAGAGACCGGAAGCACTGAAGCTTTCTTT CASSVETGSTEAFF
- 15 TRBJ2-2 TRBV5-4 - TGTGCCAGCAGCCCCTTTACAGGGTACACCGGGGAGCTGTTTTTT CASSPFTGYTGELFF
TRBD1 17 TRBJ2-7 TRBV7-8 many TGTGCCAGCAGCGAGCCGGGACAGGGAATAGGGTCCTACGAGCAGTACTTC CASSEPGQGIGSYEQYF
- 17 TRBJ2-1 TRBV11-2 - TGTGCCAGCAGCCCAGGGGGAGGGGGAATTGATTCCTATGAGCAGTTCTTC CASSPGGGGIDSYEQFF
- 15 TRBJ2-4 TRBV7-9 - TGTGCCAGCAGCTTAGTCGGGGGTCCCAAAAACATTCAGTACTTC CASSLVGGPKNIQYF
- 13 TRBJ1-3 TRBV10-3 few TGTGCCATCGGACCGGCCTTTATGCACACCATATATTTT CAIGPAFMHTIYF
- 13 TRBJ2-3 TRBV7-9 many TGTGCCAGCAGCTTAGCGCGGACAGATACGCAGTATTTT CASSLARTDTQYF
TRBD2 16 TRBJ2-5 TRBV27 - TGTGCCAGCAGTTTAGGTAGCGGGGGGACTCAAGAGACCCAGTACTTC CASSLGSGGTQETQYF
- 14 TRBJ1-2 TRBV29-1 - TGCAGCGTTGAAGAGGGGGGTTTTATCTATGGCTACACCTTC CSVEEGGFIYGYTF
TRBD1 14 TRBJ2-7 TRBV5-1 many TGCGCCAGCGAAACCGGGACAGGGGGCGACGAGCAGTACTTC CASETGTGGDEQYF
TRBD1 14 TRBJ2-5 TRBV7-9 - TGTGCCAGCAGCTTTAAGGGGGCGCAAGAGACCCAGTACTTC CASSFKGAQETQYF
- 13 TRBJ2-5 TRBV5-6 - TGTGCCAGCAGCTTGGAAGCGGGAGAGACCCAGTACTTC CASSLEAGETQYF
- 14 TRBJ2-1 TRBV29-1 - TGCAGCGTTGAACTGGCGGGATATGTGGATGAGCAGTTCTTC CSVELAGYVDEQFF
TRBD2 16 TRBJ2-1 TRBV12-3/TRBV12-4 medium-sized TGTGCCAGCAGTTTCCTCGCGGGGGGGCCTTACAATGAGCAGTTCTTC CASSFLAGGPYNEQFF
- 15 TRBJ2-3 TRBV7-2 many TGTGCCAGCAGCCCAACGGGCAGGGGCACAGATACGCAGTATTTT CASSPTGRGTDTQYF
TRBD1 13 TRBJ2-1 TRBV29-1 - TGCAGCGGTAAGACAGGGGCTAGAGATGAGCAGTTCTTC CSGKTGARDEQFF
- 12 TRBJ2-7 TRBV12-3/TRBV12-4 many TGTGCCAGCATGGCGGGCTCCTACGAGCAGTACTTC CASMAGSYEQYF
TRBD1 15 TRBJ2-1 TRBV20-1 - TGCAGTGCTAGAGAAATGACAGGGTCCGTCGATGAGCAGTTCTTC CSAREMTGSVDEQFF
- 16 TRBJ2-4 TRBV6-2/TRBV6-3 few TGTGCCAGCAGCCCACGGGGTCCTTACGTCAAAAACATTCAGTACTTC CASSPRGPYVKNIQYF
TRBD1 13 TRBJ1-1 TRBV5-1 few TGCGCCAGCAGCTTGGCAGGGGGGCCTGAAGCTTTCTTT CASSLAGGPEAFF
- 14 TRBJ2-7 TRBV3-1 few TGTGCCAGCAGCCATCTGGACGCAACCTACGAGCAGTACTTC CASSHLDATYEQYF
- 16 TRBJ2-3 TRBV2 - TGTGCCAGCAGTGAATTATTAGCGGCTAGCACAGATACGCAGTATTTT CASSELLAASTDTQYF
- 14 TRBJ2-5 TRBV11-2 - TGTGCCAGCAGCTCCCCTCGGGCATTCGAGACCCAGTACTTC CASSSPRAFETQYF
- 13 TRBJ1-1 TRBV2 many TGTGCCAGCAGGGCATGGGACGTGCAGGCGGCTTTCTTT CASRAWDVQAAFF
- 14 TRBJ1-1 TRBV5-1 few TGCGCCAGCAGCTTCAGCCAACTCCGCTCTGAAGCTTTCTTT CASSFSQLRSEAFF
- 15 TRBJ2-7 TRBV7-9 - TGTGCCAGCAGCCCCCAGGGGTGGGGGCTATACGAGCAGTACTTC CASSPQGWGLYEQYF
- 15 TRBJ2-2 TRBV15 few TGTGCCACCAGGATGACGGGGACGAACACCGGGGAGCTGTTTTTT CATRMTGTNTGELFF
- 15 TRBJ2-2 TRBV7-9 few TGTGCCAGCACCGACCCCGGACAATCCGACGGGGAGCTGTTTTTT CASTDPGQSDGELFF
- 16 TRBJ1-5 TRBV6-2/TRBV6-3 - TGTGCCAGCAGTTACAGCCAAGAGTTGGGGAATCAGCCCCAGCATTTT CASSYSQELGNQPQHF
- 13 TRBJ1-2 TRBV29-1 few TGCAGCGTTATCCGGGACCTACGAGAAGGCTACACCTTC CSVIRDLREGYTF
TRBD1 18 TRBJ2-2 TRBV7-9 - TGTGCCAGCAGCCCCACTCATGGACAGGGGGCTGTTGACGGGGAGCTGTTTTTT CASSPTHGQGAVDGELFF
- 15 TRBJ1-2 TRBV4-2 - TGTGCCAGCAGCCAAGAAGGAGTTTCTAACTATGGCTACACCTTC CASSQEGVSNYGYTF
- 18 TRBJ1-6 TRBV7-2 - TGTGCCAGCAGCTTAAGTGCAGCTCTTCAGCCAAGGGATTCACCCCTCCACTTT CASSLSAALQPRDSPLHF
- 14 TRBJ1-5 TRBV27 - TGTGCCAGCAGTTTATCAGGGGGTTCGCGCACCCAGCATTTT CASSLSGGSRTQHF
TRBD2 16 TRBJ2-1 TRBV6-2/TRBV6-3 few TGTGCCAGCAGTTTTACCGGACTAGCGGGGGACAATGAGCAGTTCTTC CASSFTGLAGDNEQFF
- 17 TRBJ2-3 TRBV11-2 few TGTGCCAGCAGCTTACCGCTTTCTCTCCCGGATGGAGATACGCAGTATTTT CASSLPLSLPDGDTQYF
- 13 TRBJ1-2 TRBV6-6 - TGTGCCAGCCTCTTGAGCGGTCTGGGTGGCTACACCTTC CASLLSGLGGYTF
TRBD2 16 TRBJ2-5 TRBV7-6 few TGTGCCAGCAGCTCACCCCTAAGTAGCGGGGGAGAGACCCAGTACTTC CASSSPLSSGGETQYF
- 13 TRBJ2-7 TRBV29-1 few TGCAGCGTTGGAATCAGAACGTTCTACGAGCAGTACTTC CSVGIRTFYEQYF
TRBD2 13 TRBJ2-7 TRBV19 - TGTGCCAGTAGTGGAGTAGCGGGGAACGAGCAGTACTTC CASSGVAGNEQYF
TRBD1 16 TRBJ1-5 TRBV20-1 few TGCAGTGCTAGACCCCTCGGACAGGGAAGCAATCAGCCCCAGCATTTT CSARPLGQGSNQPQHF
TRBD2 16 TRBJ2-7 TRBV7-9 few TGTGCCAGCAGCTCACTGGGGGGGACTTCCAATTACGAGCAGTACTTC CASSSLGGTSNYEQYF